The next 5 T cell receptor beta chains were all read from a single sample in a study of blood T cell repertoires in COVID-19. TCRdb's copy holds only in-frame clones and misses some; the assay was immunoSEQ multiplex PCR. This table has about 85,000 clones, less than 85% appearing once. Input material: peripheral blood. All receptors derive from a human donor in a cohort sampled during active COVID-19.

The chain carries TRBV10-1 and TRBJ1-1; 7 nucleotides match TRBD1. The CDR3 runs to 12 residues. Per germline, CDR1 WNHNN and CDR2 SYGVQD (reference sequence). V dropped 6 bases and J dropped 7; count of bases not matched to a gene: 5. Here the CDR3 DNA reads TGCGCCAGCAGCGAGCAGGGGGTTGAAGCTTTCTTT. Translating gives CASSEQGVEAFF.

The V and J genes are TRBV7-3 and TRBJ2-7; 8 nucleotides agree with TRBD1. The CDR3 length is 15 residues. Looked up from germline, CDR1 is SGHTA and CDR2 is FQGTGA. Unmatched junction bases numbered 3, after V lost 2 bases and J lost 0 bases. This CDR3 is CASSLGDRSSYEQYF. CDR3 nucleotide sequence: TGTGCCAGCAGCTTAGGGGACAGGAGCTCCTACGAGCAGTACTTC.

The chain carries TRBV12-5 and TRBJ1-2; D is uncertain. This CDR3 spans 13 amino acids. CDR1 is LGHNT and CDR2 is FRNRAP in the germline V gene. Trimming pared 6 bases from V and 2 bases from J, leaving 10 bases between. In DNA, the CDR3 is TGTGCTAGTGGCCTACAGTCGAACTATGGCTACACCTTC. Residues: CASGLQSNYGYTF. Supplemented by reference TRBV12-5 and TRBJ1-2, the full variable domain reads DARVTQTPRHKVTEMGQEVTMRCQPILGHNTVFWYRQTMMQGLELLAYFRNRAPLDDSGMPKDRFSAEMPDATLATLKIQPSEPRDSAVYFCASGLQSNYGYTFGSGTRLTVV.

The count of this clone is one. The rearrangement uses TRBV19 and TRBJ1-6; 9 positions agree with TRBD1. With 3 bases clipped from V and 9 bases from J, the junction kept 9 bases outside the gene matches. The V gene's germline CDR1 is LNHDA and CDR2 SQIVND (reference sequence). CDR3 size: 16 residues. The CDR3 DNA sequence: TGTGCCAGTAGTATCCCCCCGGGACAGGGTCCTTCACCCCTCCACTTT. It translates to CASSIPPGQGPSPLHF.

The chain couples TRBV3-1 (or the pseudogene TRBV3-2) to TRBJ2-3, with D unclear. Between the trimmed V and J ends, which lost 4 bases and 3 bases, there was a span of 11 bases. CDR3 length: 14 amino acids. Germline assignment: CDR1 LGHDT and CDR2 YNNKEL (reference sequence). CDR3 residues: CASSPKRETDTQYF. The CDR3 bases are TGTGCCAGCAGCCCTAAAAGAGAAACAGATACGCAGTATTTT.